This passage covers 24 T cell receptor beta chains from one sample sequenced in a study of CD8+ T cells in alopecia areata (dated by TCRdb to 2016 to 2018). The time point label, as the study defines it: baseline before oral tofacitinib. Library preparation used the immunoSEQ multiplex PCR assay. To provide template for TCR sequencing, every sample had RNA extracted and reverse transcribed into cDNA. TCRdb took over this immuneACCESS table, retaining in-frame rearrangements with V and J assigned. Such tables are incomplete; in checked studies, under half of the missing clones stem from an unresolved V gene, and the remainder is unexplained. The sample yields hundreds of thousands of clones; roughly two thirds were counted once. Around 1.2% of the sample belongs to the ten largest clones. Material: CD4+ T cells sorted from blood, obtained at week 0. The receptors were gathered from a human donor with alopecia areata.

This clone appeared a single time. The chain carries TRBV6-1 and TRBJ1-5, with TRBD1 as a possible D gene (6 bases). Between the trimmed V and J ends, which lost 0 bases and 7 bases, there was a span of 10 bases. The CDR3 sequence is 14 residues long. The germline V gene has CDR1 MNHNS and CDR2 SASEGT. The chain's CDR3 is CASSEAGGVQPQHF. The CDR3 nucleotides are TGTGCCAGCAGTGAAGCAGGGGGGGTCCAGCCCCAGCATTTT.

This clone was observed a handful of times. The same CDR3 can be traced to other DNA sequences in this sample. The chain is built from TRBV30 and TRBJ2-1, with 11 bases that match TRBD2. J lost 3 bases, V lost 8 bases, and 0 bases had no gene match. Germline CDR1 GTSNPN, CDR2 SVGIG (reference sequence). The CDR3 has 12 amino acids. The CDR3 region is CAGTSGYNEQFF. CDR3 DNA sequence: TGTGCCGGGACTAGCGGCTACAATGAGCAGTTCTTC.

The J gene is TRBJ2-7, the V gene TRBV20-1; no firm D call. The germline CDR1 and CDR2 sequences are DFQATT and SNEGSKA (reference sequence). The V end was cut by 3 bases, the J end by 5 bases, with 8 bases between. The CDR3 is 11 residues long. The CDR3 loop reads CSASRSNEQYF. As DNA, the CDR3 is TGCAGTGCTAGCCGGAGTAACGAGCAGTACTTC.

A word on this clone: Distinct nucleotide sequences in the sample also encode this CDR3. This chain connects TRBV5-1 to TRBJ2-5; 7 bases are shared with TRBD1. The CDR3 loop spans 14 amino acids. Trimming took 4 bases from V and 3 from J; bases not matched to a gene: 6. The germline CDR1 and CDR2 sequences are SGHRS and YFSETQ. The CDR3 reads CASSPGTAEETQYF. In nucleotides, the CDR3 is TGCGCCAGCAGCCCTGGGACAGCCGAAGAGACCCAGTACTTC.

This clone was counted only a few times. V usage is TRBV4-1 and J usage is TRBJ2-7; weak D call: TRBD2 (6 bases). Germline lookup yields CDR1 MGHRA and CDR2 YSYEKL. Trimming left V 2 bases short and J 5 bases short, with 13 bases between. This CDR3 contains 14 residues. The CDR3: CASSQPGREDEQYF. The CDR3 DNA sequence: TGCGCCAGCAGCCAACCTGGAAGGGAGGACGAGCAGTACTTC.

The chain uses TRBV7-2 and TRBJ1-2, with no clear D. Germline CDR1 reads SGHTA; CDR2 reads FQGNSA. This CDR3 region has 14 residues. The V gene lost 5 bases and the J gene lost 5 bases, with 15 bases spanning the gap. The CDR3 nucleotides read TGTGCCAGCAGCCCCCGTTCTCGTTGGTATGGCTACACCTTC. Translating gives CASSPRSRWYGYTF.

The V and J genes are TRBV2 and TRBJ2-6; maybe TRBD1 (5 bases). CDR3 length: 16 residues. Trimming shortened V by 5 bases and J by 0 bases, and 11 bases separated the two germline ends. Germline lookup yields CDR1 SNHLY and CDR2 FYNNEI. The CDR3 is CASSPIGASGANVLTF. The CDR3 nucleotides read TGTGCCAGCAGTCCTATAGGGGCCTCTGGGGCCAACGTCCTGACTTTC.

A word on this clone: One junction end disagrees with the germline gene, perhaps due to a read error. V and J are TRBV7-7 and TRBJ1-4, with a weak D call TRBD1 (6 bases). This CDR3 contains 14 residues. Looked up from germline, CDR1 is SSHAT and CDR2 is FNYEAQ (reference sequence). The CDR3 DNA follows: TGTGCTAGCAGCCTAGCCACAGGGTTTGAAAAACTGTTTTTT. Translated, it gives CASSLATGFEKLFF.

The chain carries TRBV9 and TRBJ2-1; D is possibly TRBD1 or TRBD2 (5 bases each). This CDR3 has 15 amino acids. The germline V and J ends were trimmed by 4 bases and 9 bases, with 20 bases remaining between them. Germline V gene data show CDR1 as SGDLS and CDR2 as YYNGEE. This chain's CDR3 is CASSPQNRGLGEQFF. CDR3 nucleotide sequence: TGTGCCAGCAGCCCCCAAAACCGGGGCTTAGGTGAGCAGTTCTTC.

The chain is built from TRBV30 and TRBJ2-1; D gene ambiguous. This CDR3 is built from 18 residues. Between the trimmed V and J ends, which lost 1 base and 2 bases, there was a span of 21 bases. CDR1 and CDR2 from the germline V gene are GTSNPN and SVGIG (reference sequence). CDR3 in DNA: TGTGCCTGGAGTGGATTTTCCCGCCGGGCGGATCCCTACAATGAGCAGTTCTTC. This translates into CAWSGFSRRADPYNEQFF.

As to this clone: This may come from a read error, since a much larger clone is one base off. The V and J genes are TRBV7-2 and TRBJ2-3; D call uncertain. Germline CDR1 reads SGHTA; CDR2 reads FQGNSA. Deletions cut 1 base from V and 3 bases from J, with 2 bases between. CDR3 size: 12 residues. As DNA, the CDR3 is TGTGCCAGCAGCTTAGAGACAGATACGCAGTATTTT. Protein: CASSLETDTQYF.

The chain is built from TRBV6-1 and TRBJ2-7, with 8 nucleotides matching TRBD1. V was clipped by 8 bases and J by 0 bases; unmatched bases: 6. The CDR3 is 14 residues long. Germline lookup yields CDR1 MNHNS and CDR2 SASEGT. The CDR3 region has the DNA TGTGCCAGCGGTCGGGACAGGAGCTCCTACGAGCAGTACTTC. Its protein is CASGRDRSSYEQYF.

This chain's CDR3 is CSVALGTASKNIQYF. As DNA, the CDR3 is TGCAGCGTCGCCCTAGGGACAGCTTCCAAAAACATTCAGTACTTC. The chain employs TRBV29-1 and TRBJ2-4; 7 bases map to TRBD1. CDR3 length equals 15 residues. The V segment lost 6 bases and the J segment 2 bases; nucleotides outside the gene matches: 10. CDR1 is SQVTM and CDR2 is ANQGSEA in the germline V gene.

This clone was counted between two and nine times. The rearrangement uses TRBV21-1 and TRBJ1-1. TRBV21-1 is designated a pseudogene. This CDR3 contains 14 residues. The CDR3 is CASSRVFKNTEAFF. For the CDR3, the DNA is TGTGCCAGCAGCAGGGTATTCAAAAACACTGAAGCTTTCTTT.

This chain connects TRBV5-6 to TRBJ1-5; a possible D gene is TRBD1 (6 bases). Germline V gene data show CDR1 as SGHDT and CDR2 as YYEEEE. The CDR3 is 14 residues long. Between the trimmed V and J ends, which lost 4 bases and 3 bases, there was a span of 11 bases. CDR3 DNA: TGTGCCAGCAGCGTGACAGGAATCAATCAGCCCCAGCATTTT. Its translation is CASSVTGINQPQHF.

The rearrangement links TRBV10-3 to TRBJ2-5, with TRBD1 as a possible D gene (5 bases). The J call may be incorrect, as the DNA end agrees better with TRBJ2-7. Per the germline V gene, CDR1 is ENHRY and CDR2 is SYGVKD. The CDR3 extends over 12 amino acids. CDR3 region: CAISAQASEQYF. In DNA, the CDR3 is TGTGCCATCAGTGCACAGGCTTCCGAGCAGTACTTC.

The rearrangement links TRBV7-2 to TRBJ2-3, with TRBD2 identical over 8 bases. The CDR3 extends over 16 amino acids. The V gene end was trimmed by 4 bases and the J gene end by 3 bases; junction bases not matched to a gene: 9. Germline V gene data show CDR1 as SGHTA and CDR2 as FQGNSA. The DNA for the CDR3 is TGTGCCAGCAGCTCCGGGGGGGCCGGGTATACAGATACGCAGTATTTT. This codes for CASSSGGAGYTDTQYF. Looking up the rest from reference TRBV7-2 and TRBJ2-3 gives the full variable domain: GAGVSQSPSNKVTEKGKDVELRCDPISGHTALYWYRQSLGQGLEFLIYFQGNSAPDKSGLPSDRFSAERTGGSVSTLTIQRTQQEDSAVYLCASSSGGAGYTDTQYFGPGTRLTVL.

The genes are TRBV30 and TRBJ1-2, with D possibly TRBD1 on 5 matching bases. V lost 5 bases, J lost 3 bases, and 16 bases lay in between. The CDR3 sequence is 14 residues long. CDR1 is GTSNPN, CDR2 SVGIG, per germline (reference sequence). The CDR3 sequence is CAWVPRVEDYGYTF. In DNA form, the CDR3 reads TGTGCCTGGGTTCCCAGGGTGGAAGACTATGGCTACACCTTC.

This clone is a singleton in its sample. This chain links TRBV7-2 with TRBJ2-2; D unclear. The CDR3 is 13 residues long. Trimming left V 0 bases short and J 7 bases short, with 6 bases between. CDR1 is SGHTA, CDR2 FQGNSA, per germline. This chain's CDR3 is CASSLASYGELFF. CDR3 coding DNA: TGTGCCAGCAGCTTAGCTTCTTACGGGGAGCTGTTTTTT.

This sequence joins TRBV23-1 and TRBJ1-2; D ambiguous. TRBV23-1 is known as an ORF, though its function is uncertain. The CDR3 runs 14 residues. Deletions cut 1 base from V and 4 bases from J, with 10 bases between. The CDR3 coding sequence is TGCGCCAGCAGTCAATGTGGGGAAGGCTATGGCTACACCTTC. The encoded protein is CASSQCGEGYGYTF.

Here the CDR3 DNA reads TGCAGCGTTGGACTAGCCGGGGGAGAGACCCAGTACTTC. This codes for CSVGLAGGETQYF. This rearrangement joins TRBV29-1 to TRBJ2-5, with 7 bases aligning to TRBD2. J was trimmed by 4 bases and V by 4 bases; bases with no gene match: 6. The CDR3 runs to 13 residues. Germline values: CDR1 SQVTM, CDR2 ANQGSEA.

The CDR3 here is CASSVVSGGAIDTQYF. As DNA, the CDR3 is TGTGCCAGCAGCGTAGTTAGCGGGGGGGCCATAGATACGCAGTATTTT. V is TRBV9 and J is TRBJ2-3; TRBD2 matches at 11 bases. Unmatched junction bases numbered 5, after V lost 0 bases and J lost 5 bases. There are 16 residues in the CDR3. Germline values: CDR1 SGDLS, CDR2 YYNGEE. The variable domain in full, with the rest retrieved from reference TRBV9 and TRBJ2-3, is DSGVTQTPKHLITATGQRVTLRCSPRSGDLSVYWYQQSLDQGLQFLIQYYNGEERAKGNILERFSAQQFPDLHSELNLSSLELGDSALYFCASSVVSGGAIDTQYFGPGTRLTVL.

The J gene is TRBJ1-2, the V gene TRBV29-1; possible D gene TRBD1, 6 bases. The germline CDR1 and CDR2 sequences are SQVTM and ANQGSEA. This CDR3 comprises 14 residues. Written as DNA, the CDR3 is TGCACGCCACCCGCGGGGGGGGCAGACTATGGCTACACCTTC. Encoded protein: CTPPAGGADYGYTF. The full variable domain, its missing parts supplied by reference TRBV29-1 and TRBJ1-2, is SAVISQKPSRDICQRGTSLTIQCQVDSQVTMMFWYRQQPGQSLTLIATANQGSEATYESGFVIDKFPISRPNLTFSTLTVSNMSPEDSSIYLCTPPAGGADYGYTFGSGTRLTVV.

The rearrangement joins TRBV29-1 to TRBJ2-3, with D perhaps matching TRBD2 (6 bases). V dropped 0 bases and J dropped 4 bases, with 14 bases sitting between them. The germline V gene has CDR1 SQVTM and CDR2 ANQGSEA. The CDR3 runs 15 residues. CDR3 sequence: CSVEEWGDVSDTQYF. CDR3 DNA: TGCAGCGTTGAAGAATGGGGGGATGTATCAGATACGCAGTATTTT.